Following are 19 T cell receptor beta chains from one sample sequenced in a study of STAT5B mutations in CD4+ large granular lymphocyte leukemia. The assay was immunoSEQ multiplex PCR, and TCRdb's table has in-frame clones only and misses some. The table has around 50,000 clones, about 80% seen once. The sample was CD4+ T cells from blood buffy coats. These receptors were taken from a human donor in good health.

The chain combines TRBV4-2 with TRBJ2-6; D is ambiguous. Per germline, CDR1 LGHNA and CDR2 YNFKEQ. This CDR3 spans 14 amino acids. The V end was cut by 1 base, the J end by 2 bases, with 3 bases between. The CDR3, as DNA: TGTGCCAGCAGCCAAGTGGCTGGGGCCAACGTCCTGACTTTC. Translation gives CASSQVAGANVLTF.

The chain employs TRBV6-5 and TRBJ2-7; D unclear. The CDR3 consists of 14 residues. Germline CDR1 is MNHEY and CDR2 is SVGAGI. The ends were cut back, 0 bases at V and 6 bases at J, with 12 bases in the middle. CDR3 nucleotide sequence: TGTGCCAGCAGTTACTCGCTTCGGGCTTTCGAGCAGTACTTC. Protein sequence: CASSYSLRAFEQYF.

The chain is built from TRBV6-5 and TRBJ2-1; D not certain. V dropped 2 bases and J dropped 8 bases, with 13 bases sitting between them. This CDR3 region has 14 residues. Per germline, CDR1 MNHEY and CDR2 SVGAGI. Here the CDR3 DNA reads TGTGCCAGCAGTTACCTGACTGGCGGCCATGAGCAGTTCTTC. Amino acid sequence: CASSYLTGGHEQFF.

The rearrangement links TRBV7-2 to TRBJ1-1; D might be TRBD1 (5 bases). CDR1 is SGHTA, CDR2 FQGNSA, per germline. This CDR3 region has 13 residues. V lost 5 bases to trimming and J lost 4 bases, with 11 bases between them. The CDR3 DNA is TGTGCCAGCAGCCAAGGTAGGGGCACTGAAGCTTTCTTT. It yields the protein CASSQGRGTEAFF.

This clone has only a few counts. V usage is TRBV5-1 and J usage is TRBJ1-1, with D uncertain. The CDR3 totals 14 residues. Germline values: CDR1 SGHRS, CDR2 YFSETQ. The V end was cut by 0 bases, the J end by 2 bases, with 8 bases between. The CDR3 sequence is CASSLESSNTEAFF. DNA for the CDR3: TGCGCCAGCAGCTTGGAGAGTAGCAACACTGAAGCTTTCTTT.

CDR3 DNA sequence: TGTGCCAGCGTGGATACGGGACAGGGGTACGAGCAGTACTTC. Its protein is CASVDTGQGYEQYF. The J gene is TRBJ2-7, the V gene TRBV25-1; 10 bases are a match to TRBD1. With 8 bases clipped from V and 4 bases from J, the junction kept 8 bases outside the gene matches. CDR3 size: 14 residues. CDR1 is MGHDK, CDR2 SYGVNS, per germline.

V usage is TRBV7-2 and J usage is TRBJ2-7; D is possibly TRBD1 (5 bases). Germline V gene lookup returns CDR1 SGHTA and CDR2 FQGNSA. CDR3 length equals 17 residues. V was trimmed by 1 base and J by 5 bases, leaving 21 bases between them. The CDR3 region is CASSLVLTGVVGDEQYF. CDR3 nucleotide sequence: TGTGCCAGCAGCTTAGTTCTGACGGGCGTAGTAGGGGACGAGCAGTACTTC.

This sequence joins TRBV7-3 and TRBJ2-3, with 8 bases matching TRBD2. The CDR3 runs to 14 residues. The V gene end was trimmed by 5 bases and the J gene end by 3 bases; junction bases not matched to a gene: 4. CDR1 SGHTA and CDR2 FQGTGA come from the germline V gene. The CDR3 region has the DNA TGTGCCAGCAGCCAGCGGGGGTGGACAGATACGCAGTATTTT. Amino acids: CASSQRGWTDTQYF.

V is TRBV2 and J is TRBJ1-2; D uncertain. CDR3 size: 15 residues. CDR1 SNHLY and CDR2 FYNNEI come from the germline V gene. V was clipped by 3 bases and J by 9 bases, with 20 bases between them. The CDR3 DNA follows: TGTGCCAGCAGTGAGGCCGCAGGTGGTATATCTCGCTACACCTTC. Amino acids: CASSEAAGGISRYTF.

CDR3 sequence reads: CASKKAGGYNEQFF. Here the CDR3 DNA reads TGTGCCAGTAAAAAGGCGGGAGGTTACAATGAGCAGTTCTTC. The chain recombines TRBV19 with TRBJ2-1; TRBD2 aligns across 8 bases. This CDR3 contains 14 residues. From germline, CDR1 is LNHDA and CDR2 SQIVND (reference sequence). V gave up 7 bases and J gave up 4 bases; unmatched junction bases: 6.

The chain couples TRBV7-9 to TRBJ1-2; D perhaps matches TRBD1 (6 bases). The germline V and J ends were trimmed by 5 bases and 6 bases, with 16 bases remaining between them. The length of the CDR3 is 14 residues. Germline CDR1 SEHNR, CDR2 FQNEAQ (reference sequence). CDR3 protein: CASSRGQGSHGYTF. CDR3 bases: TGTGCCAGCAGCCGGGGGCAGGGGTCCCATGGCTACACCTTC.

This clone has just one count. In DNA form, the CDR3 reads TGCGCCAGCAGCCGCATGGGGGGCGAGACCCAGTACTTC. Translation gives CASSRMGGETQYF. The chain links TRBV4-1 to TRBJ2-5; D could derive from TRBD1 or TRBD2 (6 bases each). Deletions cut 4 bases from V and 5 bases from J, with 11 bases between. Germline lookup yields CDR1 MGHRA and CDR2 YSYEKL. The CDR3 covers 13 residues.

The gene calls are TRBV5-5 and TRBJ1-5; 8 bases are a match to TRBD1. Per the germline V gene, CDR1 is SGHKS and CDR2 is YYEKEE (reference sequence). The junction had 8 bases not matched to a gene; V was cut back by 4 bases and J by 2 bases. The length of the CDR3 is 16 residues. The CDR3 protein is CASSPGGGARNQPQHF. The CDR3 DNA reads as TGTGCCAGCAGCCCAGGGGGCGGGGCCCGCAATCAGCCCCAGCATTTT.

The CDR3 sequence is CASTFWWGVNTEAFF. The CDR3 DNA sequence: TGCGCCAGCACCTTCTGGTGGGGGGTGAACACTGAAGCTTTCTTT. The gene calls are TRBV5-1 and TRBJ1-1; TRBD1 is a possible D gene (5 bases). Germline-derived CDR1 and CDR2 are SGHRS and YFSETQ. This CDR3 has 15 residues. The V end was cut by 6 bases, the J end by 0 bases, with 15 bases between. Complete variable domain (other parts from reference TRBV5-1 and TRBJ1-1): KAGVTQTPRYLIKTRGQQVTLSCSPISGHRSVSWYQQTPGQGLQFLFEYFSETQRNKGNFPGRFSGRQFSNSRSEMNVSTLELGDSALYLCASTFWWGVNTEAFFGQGTRLTVV.

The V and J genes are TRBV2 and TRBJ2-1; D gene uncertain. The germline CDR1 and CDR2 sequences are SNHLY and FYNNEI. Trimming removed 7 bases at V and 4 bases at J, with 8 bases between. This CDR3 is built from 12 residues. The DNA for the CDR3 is TGTGCCAGCACCAGGACGTACAATGAGCAGTTCTTC. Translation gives CASTRTYNEQFF.

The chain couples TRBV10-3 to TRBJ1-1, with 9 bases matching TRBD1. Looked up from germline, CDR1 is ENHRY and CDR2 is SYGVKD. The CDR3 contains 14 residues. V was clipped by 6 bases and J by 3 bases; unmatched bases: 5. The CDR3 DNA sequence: TGTGCCATCAGCGAACAGGGGGCAGACACTGAAGCTTTCTTT. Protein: CAISEQGADTEAFF.

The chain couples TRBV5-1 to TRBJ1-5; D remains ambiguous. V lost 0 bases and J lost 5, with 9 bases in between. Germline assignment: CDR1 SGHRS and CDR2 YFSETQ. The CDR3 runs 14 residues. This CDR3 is CASSLGAGDQPQHF. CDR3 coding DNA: TGCGCCAGCAGCTTGGGGGCCGGTGATCAGCCCCAGCATTTT.

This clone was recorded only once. CDR3 region: CASRTGSSYEQYF. The CDR3 DNA is TGTGCCAGCAGGACAGGCAGCTCCTACGAGCAGTACTTC. This chain connects TRBV2 to TRBJ2-7, with TRBD1 as a possible D gene (6 bases). The V gene's germline CDR1 is SNHLY and CDR2 FYNNEI. This CDR3 spans 13 amino acids. Trimming took off 6 bases at V and 0 bases at J, with 9 bases between the two ends.

CDR3 nucleotides: TGTGCCAGCAGCTTAGCTAGGGGCGGGGAGCAGTTCTTC. This encodes CASSLARGGEQFF. The J gene is TRBJ2-1, the V gene TRBV7-7; D may be TRBD1 or TRBD2 (5 bases each). This CDR3 region has 13 residues. V lost 0 bases and J 10 bases, leaving 10 bases between the germline ends. Germline values: CDR1 SSHAT, CDR2 FNYEAQ (reference sequence). The complete variable domain, with remaining parts taken from reference TRBV7-7 and TRBJ2-1, reads GAGVSQSPRYKVTKRGQDVTLRCDPISSHATLYWYQQALGQGPEFLTYFNYEAQPDKSGLPSDRFSAERPEGSISTLTIQRTEQRDSAMYRCASSLARGGEQFFGPGTRLTVL.